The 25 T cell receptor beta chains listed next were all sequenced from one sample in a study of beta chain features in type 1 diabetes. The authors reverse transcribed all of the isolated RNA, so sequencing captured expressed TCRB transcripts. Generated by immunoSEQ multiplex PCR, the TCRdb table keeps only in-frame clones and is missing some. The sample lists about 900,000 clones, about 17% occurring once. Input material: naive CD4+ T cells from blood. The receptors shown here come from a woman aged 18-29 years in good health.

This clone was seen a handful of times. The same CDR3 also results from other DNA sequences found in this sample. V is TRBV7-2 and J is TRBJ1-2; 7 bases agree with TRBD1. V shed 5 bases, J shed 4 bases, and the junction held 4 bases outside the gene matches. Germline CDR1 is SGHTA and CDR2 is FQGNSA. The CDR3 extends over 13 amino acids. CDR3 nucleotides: TGTGCCAGCAGCCCCGACAGGGCCTATGGCTACACCTTC. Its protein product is CASSPDRAYGYTF. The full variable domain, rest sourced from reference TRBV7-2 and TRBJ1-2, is GAGVSQSPSNKVTEKGKDVELRCDPISGHTALYWYRQSLGQGLEFLIYFQGNSAPDKSGLPSDRFSAERTGGSVSTLTIQRTQQEDSAVYLCASSPDRAYGYTFGSGTRLTVV.

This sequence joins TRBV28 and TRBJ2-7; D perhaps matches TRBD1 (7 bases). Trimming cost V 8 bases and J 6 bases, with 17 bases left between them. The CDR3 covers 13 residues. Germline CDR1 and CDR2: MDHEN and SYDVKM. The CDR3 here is CASSSQGGREQYF. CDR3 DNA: TGTGCCAGCTCCTCCCAGGGGGGACGCGAGCAGTACTTC. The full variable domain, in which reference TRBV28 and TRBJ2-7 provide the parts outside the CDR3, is DVKVTQSSRYLVKRTGEKVFLECVQDMDHENMFWYRQDPGLGLRLIYFSYDVKMKEKGDIPEGYSVSREKKERFSLILESASTNQTSMYLCASSSQGGREQYFGPGTRLTVT.

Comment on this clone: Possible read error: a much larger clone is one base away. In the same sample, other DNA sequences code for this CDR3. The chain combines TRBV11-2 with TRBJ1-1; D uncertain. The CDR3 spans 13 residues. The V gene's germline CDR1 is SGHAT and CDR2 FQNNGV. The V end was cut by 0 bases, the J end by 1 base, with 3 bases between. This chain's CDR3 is CASSLDRNTEAFF. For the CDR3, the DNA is TGTGCCAGCAGCTTAGATAGGAACACTGAAGCTTTCTTT. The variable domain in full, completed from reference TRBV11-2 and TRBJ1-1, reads EAGVAQSPRYKIIEKRQSVAFWCNPISGHATLYWYQQILGQGPKLLIQFQNNGVVDDSQLPKDRFSAERLKGVDSTLKIQPAKLEDSAVYLCASSLDRNTEAFFGQGTRLTVV.

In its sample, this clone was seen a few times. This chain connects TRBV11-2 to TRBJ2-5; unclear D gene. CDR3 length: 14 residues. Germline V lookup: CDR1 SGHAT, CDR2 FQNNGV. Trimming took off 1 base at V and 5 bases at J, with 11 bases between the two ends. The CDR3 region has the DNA TGTGCCAGCAGCTTAGCATCCGGGCTCGAGACCCAGTACTTC. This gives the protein CASSLASGLETQYF.

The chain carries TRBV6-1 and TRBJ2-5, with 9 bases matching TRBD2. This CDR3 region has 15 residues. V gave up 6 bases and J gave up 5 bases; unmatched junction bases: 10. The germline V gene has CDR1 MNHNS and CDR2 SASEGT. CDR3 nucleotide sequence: TGTGCCAGCAGCCAAGGGACTAGCCACCGGGAGACCCAGTACTTC. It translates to CASSQGTSHRETQYF.

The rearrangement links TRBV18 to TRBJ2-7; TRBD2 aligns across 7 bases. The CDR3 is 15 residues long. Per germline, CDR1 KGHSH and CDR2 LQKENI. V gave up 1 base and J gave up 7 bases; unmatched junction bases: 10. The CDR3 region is CASSPLAGDLREQYF. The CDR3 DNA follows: TGTGCCAGCTCACCACTGGCGGGAGATTTGAGAGAGCAGTACTTC.

CDR3 sequence reads: CASSERVVNTEAFF. The DNA for the CDR3 is TGTGCCAGCAGCGAGCGGGTCGTTAACACTGAAGCTTTCTTT. V is TRBV7-9 and J is TRBJ1-1; D unclear. The V end was cut by 5 bases, the J end by 2 bases, with 12 bases between. The CDR3 length is 14 residues. Germline CDR1 is SEHNR and CDR2 is FQNEAQ (reference sequence). The full variable domain, rest sourced from reference TRBV7-9 and TRBJ1-1, is DTGVSQNPRHKITKRGQNVTFRCDPISEHNRLYWYRQTLGQGPEFLTYFQNEAQLEKSRLLSDRFSAERPKGSFSTLEIQRTEQGDSAMYLCASSERVVNTEAFFGQGTRLTVV.

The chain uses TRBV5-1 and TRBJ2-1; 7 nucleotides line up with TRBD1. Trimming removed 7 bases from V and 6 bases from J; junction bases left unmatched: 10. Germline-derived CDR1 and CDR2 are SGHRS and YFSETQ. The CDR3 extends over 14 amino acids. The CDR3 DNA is TGCGCCAGCTTACCTATCCCAGGGGGCAATGAGCAGTTCTTC. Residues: CASLPIPGGNEQFF.

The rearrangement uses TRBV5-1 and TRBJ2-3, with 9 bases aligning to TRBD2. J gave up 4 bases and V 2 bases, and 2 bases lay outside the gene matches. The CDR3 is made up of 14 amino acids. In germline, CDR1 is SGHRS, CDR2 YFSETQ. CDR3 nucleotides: TGCGCCAGCAGCTTTCAGCGGGAGGCAGATACGCAGTATTTT. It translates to CASSFQREADTQYF. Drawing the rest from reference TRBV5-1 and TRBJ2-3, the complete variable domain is KAGVTQTPRYLIKTRGQQVTLSCSPISGHRSVSWYQQTPGQGLQFLFEYFSETQRNKGNFPGRFSGRQFSNSRSEMNVSTLELGDSALYLCASSFQREADTQYFGPGTRLTVL.

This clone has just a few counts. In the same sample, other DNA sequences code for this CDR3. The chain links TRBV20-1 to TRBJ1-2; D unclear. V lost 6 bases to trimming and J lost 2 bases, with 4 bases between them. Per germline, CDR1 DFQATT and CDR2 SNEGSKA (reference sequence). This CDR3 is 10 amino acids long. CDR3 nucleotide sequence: TGCAGTGCCCCAAACTATGGCTACACCTTC. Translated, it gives CSAPNYGYTF.

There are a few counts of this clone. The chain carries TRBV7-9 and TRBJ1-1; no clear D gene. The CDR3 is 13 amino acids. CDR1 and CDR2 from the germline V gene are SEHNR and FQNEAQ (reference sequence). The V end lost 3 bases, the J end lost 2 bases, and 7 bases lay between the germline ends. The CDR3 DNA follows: TGTGCCAGCAGCTTGGGCGATAACACTGAAGCTTTCTTT. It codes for CASSLGDNTEAFF.

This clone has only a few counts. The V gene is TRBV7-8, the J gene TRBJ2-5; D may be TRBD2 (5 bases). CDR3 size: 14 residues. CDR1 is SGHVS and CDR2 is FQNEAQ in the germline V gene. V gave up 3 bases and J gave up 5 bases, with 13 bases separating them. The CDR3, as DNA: TGTGCCAGCAGCTTTCAGGCCTCGGGGGAGACCCAGTACTTC. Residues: CASSFQASGETQYF.

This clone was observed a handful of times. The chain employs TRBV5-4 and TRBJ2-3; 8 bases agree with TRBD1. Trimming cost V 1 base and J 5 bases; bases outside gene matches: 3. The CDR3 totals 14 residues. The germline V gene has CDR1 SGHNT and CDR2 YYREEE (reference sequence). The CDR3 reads CASSLSRGQDTQYF. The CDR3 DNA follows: TGTGCCAGCAGCTTGTCCAGGGGGCAAGATACGCAGTATTTT.

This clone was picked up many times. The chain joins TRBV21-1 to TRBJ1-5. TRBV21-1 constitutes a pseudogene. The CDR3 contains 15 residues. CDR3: CASNYGRSYNQPQHF. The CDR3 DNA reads TGTGCCAGCAACTATGGACGGTCCTACAATCAGCCCCAGCATTTT.

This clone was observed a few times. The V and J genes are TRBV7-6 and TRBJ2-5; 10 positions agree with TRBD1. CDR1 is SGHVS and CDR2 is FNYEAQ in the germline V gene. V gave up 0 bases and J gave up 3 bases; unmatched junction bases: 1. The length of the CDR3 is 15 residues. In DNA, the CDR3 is TGTGCCAGCAGCTTAGCGGGGACAGGGGAAGAGACCCAGTACTTC. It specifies CASSLAGTGEETQYF.

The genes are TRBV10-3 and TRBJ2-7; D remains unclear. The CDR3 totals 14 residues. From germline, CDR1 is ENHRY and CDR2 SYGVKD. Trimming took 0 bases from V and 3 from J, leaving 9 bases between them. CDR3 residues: CAISESGSDYEQYF. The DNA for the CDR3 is TGTGCCATCAGTGAGTCTGGGTCAGACTACGAGCAGTACTTC.

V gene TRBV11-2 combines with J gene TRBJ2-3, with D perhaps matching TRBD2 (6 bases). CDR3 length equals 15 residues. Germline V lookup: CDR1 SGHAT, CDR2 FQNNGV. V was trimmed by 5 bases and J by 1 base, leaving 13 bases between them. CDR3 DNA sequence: TGTGCCAGCAGCCACCGTAGCGGAGGCACAGATACGCAGTATTTT. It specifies CASSHRSGGTDTQYF.

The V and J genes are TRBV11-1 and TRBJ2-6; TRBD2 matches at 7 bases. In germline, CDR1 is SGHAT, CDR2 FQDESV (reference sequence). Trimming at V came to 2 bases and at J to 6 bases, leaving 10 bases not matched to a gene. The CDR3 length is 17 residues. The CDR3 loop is CASSLNSWGGVANVLTF. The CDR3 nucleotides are TGTGCCAGCAGCTTAAATTCTTGGGGGGGAGTGGCCAACGTCCTGACTTTC.

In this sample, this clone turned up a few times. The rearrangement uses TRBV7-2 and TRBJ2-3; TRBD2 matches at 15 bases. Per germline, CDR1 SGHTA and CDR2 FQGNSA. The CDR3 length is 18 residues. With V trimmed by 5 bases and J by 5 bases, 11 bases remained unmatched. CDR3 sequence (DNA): TGTGCCAGCAGCCGGACTAGCGGGAGGGCCTGGGTCGTAGATACGCAGTATTTT. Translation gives CASSRTSGRAWVVDTQYF.

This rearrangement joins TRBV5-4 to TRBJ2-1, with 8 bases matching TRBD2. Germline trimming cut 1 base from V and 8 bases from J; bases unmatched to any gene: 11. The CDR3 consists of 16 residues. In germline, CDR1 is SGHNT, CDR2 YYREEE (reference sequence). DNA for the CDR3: TGTGCCAGCAGCTTGCCTCAAACGGGAGGGACGGATGAGCAGTTCTTC. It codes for CASSLPQTGGTDEQFF.

The CDR3 sequence is CASKLDRANTGELFF. DNA for the CDR3: TGTGCCAGCAAACTGGACAGGGCGAACACCGGGGAGCTGTTTTTT. The chain uses TRBV28 and TRBJ2-2; the match to TRBD1 covers 8 bases. Germline lookup yields CDR1 MDHEN and CDR2 SYDVKM. This CDR3 is built from 15 residues. The V segment lost 7 bases and the J segment 0 bases; nucleotides outside the gene matches: 4.

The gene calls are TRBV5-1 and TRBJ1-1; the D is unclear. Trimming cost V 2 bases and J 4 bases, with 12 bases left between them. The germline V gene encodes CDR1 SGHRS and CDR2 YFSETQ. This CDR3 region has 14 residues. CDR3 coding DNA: TGCGCCAGCAGCTTCTTAGGCGGCTCCACTGAAGCTTTCTTT. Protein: CASSFLGGSTEAFF.

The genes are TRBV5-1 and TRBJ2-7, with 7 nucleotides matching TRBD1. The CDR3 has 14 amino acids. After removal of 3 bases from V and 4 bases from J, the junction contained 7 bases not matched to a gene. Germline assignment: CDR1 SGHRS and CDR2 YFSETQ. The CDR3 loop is CASSWGTDKYEQYF. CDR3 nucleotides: TGCGCCAGCAGCTGGGGGACAGATAAATACGAGCAGTACTTC. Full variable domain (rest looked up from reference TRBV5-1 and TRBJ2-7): KAGVTQTPRYLIKTRGQQVTLSCSPISGHRSVSWYQQTPGQGLQFLFEYFSETQRNKGNFPGRFSGRQFSNSRSEMNVSTLELGDSALYLCASSWGTDKYEQYFGPGTRLTVT.

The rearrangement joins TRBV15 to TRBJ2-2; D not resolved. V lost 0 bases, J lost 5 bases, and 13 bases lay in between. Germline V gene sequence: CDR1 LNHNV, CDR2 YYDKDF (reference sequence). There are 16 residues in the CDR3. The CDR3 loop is CATSRDVARRTGELFF. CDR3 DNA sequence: TGTGCCACCAGCAGAGATGTTGCTAGGCGTACCGGGGAGCTGTTTTTT.

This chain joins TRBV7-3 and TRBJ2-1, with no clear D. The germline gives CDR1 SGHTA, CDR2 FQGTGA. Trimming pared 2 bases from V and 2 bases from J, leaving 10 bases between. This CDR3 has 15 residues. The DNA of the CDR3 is TGTGCCAGCAGCTTACCGGGCCAACCCTACAATGAGCAGTTCTTC. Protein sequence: CASSLPGQPYNEQFF. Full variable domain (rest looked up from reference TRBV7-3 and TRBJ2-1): GAGVSQTPSNKVTEKGKYVELRCDPISGHTALYWYRQSLGQGPEFLIYFQGTGAADDSGLPNDRFFAVRPEGSVSTLKIQRTERGDSAVYLCASSLPGQPYNEQFFGPGTRLTVL.